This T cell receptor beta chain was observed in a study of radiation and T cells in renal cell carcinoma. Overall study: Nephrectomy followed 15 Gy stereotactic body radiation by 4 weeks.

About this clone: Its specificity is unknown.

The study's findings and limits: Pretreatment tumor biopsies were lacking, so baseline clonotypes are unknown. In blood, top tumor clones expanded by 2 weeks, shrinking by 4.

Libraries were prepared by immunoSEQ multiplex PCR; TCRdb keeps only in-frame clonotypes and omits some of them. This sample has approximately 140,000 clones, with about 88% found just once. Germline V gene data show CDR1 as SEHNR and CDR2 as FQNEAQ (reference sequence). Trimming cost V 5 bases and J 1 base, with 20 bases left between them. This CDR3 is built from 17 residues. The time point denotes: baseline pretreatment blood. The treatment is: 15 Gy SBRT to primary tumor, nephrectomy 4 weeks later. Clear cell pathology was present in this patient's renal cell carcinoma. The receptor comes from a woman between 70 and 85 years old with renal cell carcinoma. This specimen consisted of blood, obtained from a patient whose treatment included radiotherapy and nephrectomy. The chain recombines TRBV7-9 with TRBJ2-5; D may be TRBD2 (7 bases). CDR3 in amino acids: CASSPTTSRGAQETQYF. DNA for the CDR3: TGTGCCAGCAGCCCGACGACTAGTCGGGGGGCCCAAGAGACCCAGTACTTC. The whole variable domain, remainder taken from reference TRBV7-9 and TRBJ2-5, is DTGVSQNPRHKITKRGQNVTFRCDPISEHNRLYWYRQTLGQGPEFLTYFQNEAQLEKSRLLSDRFSAERPKGSFSTLEIQRTEQGDSAMYLCASSPTTSRGAQETQYFGPGTRLLVL.